The clone carrying this TCR beta chain was observed a handful of times. The CDR3 loop spans 15 amino acids. V was trimmed by 0 bases and J by 0 bases, leaving 9 bases between them. Germline lookup yields CDR1 MGHRA and CDR2 YSYEKL. The data are from a study of CD8+ T cells in alopecia areata. Following RNA extraction, reverse transcription yielded cDNA that acted as the sequencing template. This table comes from immunoSEQ multiplex PCR, and its TCRdb copy is limited to in-frame clones, with some not included. The table lists tens of thousands of clones, approximately 60% of them singletons. V usage is TRBV4-1 and J usage is TRBJ2-7, with D tentatively TRBD2 (6 bases). The material sequenced was CD8+ T cells sorted from blood, taken at week 0. The source is a human donor with alopecia areata. CDR3 DNA: TGCGCCAGCAGCCAAGAGGGCGGGACCTCCTACGAGCAGTACTTC. This codes for CASSQEGGTSYEQYF.